A single sample gave rise to the 27 T cell receptor beta chains below, sequenced in a study of blood T cell repertoires in COVID-19. Here immunoSEQ multiplex PCR was the method, and the copy in TCRdb shows in-frame clones only, minus some. This sample carries roughly 220,000 clones, roughly 89% of them seen once, and the ten largest clones take about 4%. Sequencing used PBMCs or T cells enriched from blood (not recorded which). The receptors shown here come from a woman in her thirties or forties with acute COVID-19.

The rearrangement links TRBV6-1 to TRBJ2-3, with TRBD1 as a possible D gene (6 bases). This CDR3 is built from 14 residues. Trimming cost V 2 bases and J 7 bases, with 13 bases left between them. Per germline, CDR1 MNHNS and CDR2 SASEGT. The chain's CDR3 is CASSETGHEYTQYF. The CDR3 nucleotides are TGTGCCAGCAGTGAAACAGGGCACGAATATACGCAGTATTTT.

The V and J genes are TRBV2 and TRBJ1-1; D is unclear. Deletions cut 11 bases from V and 1 base from J, with 14 bases between. The CDR3 contains 13 residues. The V gene's germline CDR1 is SNHLY and CDR2 FYNNEI. The CDR3 DNA is TGTGCCGCCAACCGGGAGGGGAACACTGAAGCTTTCTTT. Encoded protein: CAANREGNTEAFF.

CDR3 sequence: CASSERWQNQRGSYNEQFF. Here the CDR3 DNA reads TGTGCCAGCAGTGAAAGGTGGCAGAACCAAAGGGGGTCCTACAATGAGCAGTTCTTC. The V and J genes are TRBV6-1 and TRBJ2-1; a possible D gene is TRBD1 (6 bases). Deletions cut 2 bases from V and 1 base from J, with 21 bases between. Germline CDR1 reads MNHNS; CDR2 reads SASEGT. The CDR3 extends over 19 amino acids.

This clone appeared a few times. The chain employs TRBV19 and TRBJ1-1; D perhaps matches TRBD1 (5 bases). V gave up 3 bases and J gave up 4 bases, with 24 bases separating them. The germline CDR1 and CDR2 sequences are LNHDA and SQIVND (reference sequence). CDR3 size: 18 residues. The CDR3 protein is CASSIPYQGAIGATEAFF. The CDR3 DNA is TGTGCCAGTAGTATCCCTTACCAGGGCGCGATTGGGGCCACTGAAGCTTTCTTT.

The V call is TRBV19, the J call TRBJ1-6; 11 bases agree with TRBD1. There are 15 residues in the CDR3. Trimming removed 5 bases from V and 10 bases from J; junction bases left unmatched: 7. Germline V gives CDR1 LNHDA, CDR2 SQIVND (reference sequence). The CDR3 DNA follows: TGTGCCAGTAGTCCCCCGGACAGGGGGCACTCACCCCTCCACTTT. As protein: CASSPPDRGHSPLHF.

The J gene is TRBJ2-1, the V gene TRBV24-1; D remains ambiguous. The length of the CDR3 is 15 residues. Germline CDR1 reads KGHDR; CDR2 reads SFDVKD. Deletions cut 4 bases from V and 4 bases from J, with 13 bases between. The CDR3: CATSDPGTEYNEQFF. The CDR3 DNA reads as TGTGCCACCAGTGACCCGGGTACCGAATACAATGAGCAGTTCTTC.

CDR3 region: CASSSFPNEKLFF. The CDR3 bases are TGTGCCAGCAGCTCGTTCCCTAATGAAAAACTGTTTTTT. The chain uses TRBV7-2 and TRBJ1-4, with unresolved D. Trimming shortened V by 4 bases and J by 3 bases, and 6 bases separated the two germline ends. This CDR3 has 13 residues. CDR1 is SGHTA and CDR2 is FQGNSA in the germline V gene.

The V gene is TRBV6-5, the J gene TRBJ2-1; possible D gene TRBD1, 5 bases. This CDR3 region has 13 residues. The germline V gene has CDR1 MNHEY and CDR2 SVGAGI. The V end was cut by 8 bases, the J end by 2 bases, with 10 bases between. CDR3 bases: TGTGCCAGCGATTCAGGGACCTACAATGAGCAGTTCTTC. Its protein is CASDSGTYNEQFF.

The chain is built from TRBV7-2 and TRBJ2-3, with D possibly TRBD2 on 5 matching bases. V lost 11 bases, J lost 4 bases, and 16 bases lay in between. Per the germline V gene, CDR1 is SGHTA and CDR2 is FQGNSA. This CDR3 has 13 residues. The CDR3 reads CAESRGSSDTQYF. CDR3 DNA sequence: TGTGCCGAATCTAGAGGGAGCTCAGATACGCAGTATTTT.

The gene calls are TRBV5-5 and TRBJ2-7, with D possibly matching TRBD1 (6 bases). V lost 0 bases and J 4 bases, leaving 14 bases between the germline ends. CDR3 length: 15 amino acids. Germline V gives CDR1 SGHKS, CDR2 YYEKEE (reference sequence). CDR3 nucleotide sequence: TGTGCCAGCAGCTTGGGACAGGCGACAGTGTACGAGCAGTACGTC. It translates to CASSLGQATVYEQYV.

This chain joins TRBV7-9 and TRBJ2-7; 9 positions match TRBD1. Trimming took 6 bases from V and 5 from J; bases not matched to a gene: 11. This CDR3 region has 15 residues. CDR1 is SEHNR, CDR2 FQNEAQ, per germline (reference sequence). The CDR3 coding sequence is TGTGCCAGCAGGACAGCCGGGACAGGGAACCACGAGCAGTACTTC. Its translation is CASRTAGTGNHEQYF.

This chain links TRBV2 with TRBJ1-2; 9 bases are shared with TRBD1. The germline V gene encodes CDR1 SNHLY and CDR2 FYNNEI. The CDR3 is 15 amino acids. Germline trimming cut 4 bases from V and 8 bases from J; bases unmatched to any gene: 11. In nucleotides, the CDR3 is TGTGCCAGCAGTGGGAGCATACAGGGGGCGGGAGGCTACACCTTC. Translation: CASSGSIQGAGGYTF.

This rearrangement joins TRBV25-1 to TRBJ2-3; the match to TRBD2 covers 9 bases. Looked up from germline, CDR1 is MGHDK and CDR2 is SYGVNS. The ends lost 2 bases at V and 1 base at J; junction bases unmatched: 4. This CDR3 comprises 16 residues. The chain's CDR3 is CASSEQRGVGTDTQYF. The CDR3 DNA reads as TGTGCCAGCAGTGAACAGCGGGGGGTCGGCACAGATACGCAGTATTTT.

CDR3 sequence reads: CASSLMGGHNEKLFF. The CDR3 DNA is TGTGCCAGCAGCTTGATGGGCGGACATAATGAAAAACTGTTTTTT. J is TRBJ1-4 and V is TRBV5-8; perhaps TRBD1 as D (5 bases). CDR3 length: 15 residues. Germline CDR1 is SGHTS and CDR2 is YDEGEE. Trimming shortened V by 1 base and J by 4 bases, and 11 bases separated the two germline ends. Complete variable domain (other parts from reference TRBV5-8 and TRBJ1-4): EAGVTQSPTHLIKTRGQQATLRCSPISGHTSVYWYQQALGLGLQFLLWYDEGEERNRGNFPPRFSGRQFPNYSSELNVNALELEDSALYLCASSLMGGHNEKLFFGSGTQLSVL.

The rearrangement uses TRBV5-6 and TRBJ1-1; D is ambiguous. Germline CDR1 reads SGHDT; CDR2 reads YYEEEE. The V gene lost 0 bases and the J gene lost 5 bases, with 11 bases spanning the gap. The CDR3 contains 14 residues. CDR3 in amino acids: CASSLDAGRTEAFF. CDR3 DNA sequence: TGTGCCAGCAGCTTGGACGCGGGGAGGACTGAAGCTTTCTTT.

V and J are TRBV3-1 (or the pseudogene TRBV3-2) and TRBJ1-1; D remains unclear. Trimming removed 0 bases at V and 3 bases at J, with 14 bases between. The length of the CDR3 is 16 residues. Germline loops: CDR1 LGHDT, CDR2 YNNKEL (reference sequence). The CDR3 DNA reads TGTGCCAGCAGCCAAGATCGAGCGGGTTGGCACACTGAAGCTTTCTTT. This gives the protein CASSQDRAGWHTEAFF.

The V and J genes are TRBV5-4 and TRBJ1-1, with TRBD1 matching 7 bases. Germline loops: CDR1 SGHNT, CDR2 YYREEE (reference sequence). Losses at the gene ends were 4 bases for V and 2 bases for J; bases not matched to a gene: 8. CDR3 length: 15 amino acids. CDR3 sequence (DNA): TGTGCCAGCAGCCCCGTGGGACAGAGAAACACTGAAGCTTTCTTT. It codes for CASSPVGQRNTEAFF. The full variable domain, completed using reference TRBV5-4 and TRBJ1-1, is ETGVTQSPTHLIKTRGQQVTLRCSSQSGHNTVSWYQQALGQGPQFIFQYYREEENGRGNFPPRFSGLQFPNYSSELNVNALELDDSALYLCASSPVGQRNTEAFFGQGTRLTVV.

V is TRBV10-3 and J is TRBJ1-2, with 11 positions matching TRBD1. The CDR3 sequence is 11 residues long. V shed 9 bases and J 10 bases; nucleotides not matched to a gene: 4. CDR1 ENHRY and CDR2 SYGVKD come from the germline V gene. The CDR3 loop reads CAMGQGEDYTF. DNA of the CDR3: TGTGCCATGGGACAGGGGGAGGACTACACCTTC.

This rearrangement joins TRBV12-3 or TRBV12-4 to TRBJ2-1, with D possibly TRBD1 on 8 matching bases. V dropped 6 bases and J dropped 12 bases, with 18 bases sitting between them. This CDR3 is built from 13 residues. The CDR3 region is CASRPTGEGVQFF. The DNA of the CDR3 is TGTGCCAGCAGGCCGACAGGGGAGGGCGTGCAGTTCTTC.

The chain has TRBV28 and TRBJ1-1, with D hard to call. This CDR3 comprises 14 residues. Germline V CDR1 and CDR2: MDHEN, SYDVKM. Trimming took 6 bases from V and 0 from J, leaving 11 bases between them. As DNA, the CDR3 is TGTGCCAGCAGATTTTCGACACTGAACACTGAAGCTTTCTTT. Translating gives CASRFSTLNTEAFF.

This chain connects TRBV5-4 to TRBJ1-1; perhaps TRBD1 as D (6 bases). In germline, CDR1 is SGHNT, CDR2 YYREEE (reference sequence). With 4 bases removed from V and 4 bases from J, the gap between germline ends came to 14 bases. This CDR3 has 14 residues. CDR3: CASSGKGTLTEAFF. As DNA, the CDR3 is TGTGCCAGCAGCGGAAAAGGGACACTCACTGAAGCTTTCTTT.

V and J are TRBV5-1 and TRBJ2-3, with no clear D. There are 14 residues in the CDR3. Germline CDR1 and CDR2: SGHRS and YFSETQ. The V end lost 3 bases, the J end lost 2 bases, and 10 bases lay between the germline ends. The DNA for the CDR3 is TGCGCCAGCAGCTCTGGCAGATACACAGATACGCAGTATTTT. Translation: CASSSGRYTDTQYF.

This clone has more than one count but fewer than ten. This chain links TRBV2 with TRBJ1-1, with a possible D match to TRBD1 (5 bases). V was pared by 3 bases and J by 3 bases, with 14 bases between. Germline-derived CDR1 and CDR2 are SNHLY and FYNNEI. The CDR3 has 15 residues. CDR3 amino acids: CASSDLGGGDTEAFF. The CDR3, as DNA: TGTGCCAGCAGTGATTTGGGGGGTGGGGACACTGAAGCTTTCTTT. Together with reference TRBV2 and TRBJ1-1, the CDR3 gives the full variable domain: EPEVTQTPSHQVTQMGQEVILRCVPISNHLYFYWYRQILGQKVEFLVSFYNNEISEKSEIFDDQFSVERPDGSNFTLKIRSTKLEDSAMYFCASSDLGGGDTEAFFGQGTRLTVV.

This chain uses TRBV25-1 with TRBJ1-1; D remains ambiguous. Germline-derived CDR1 and CDR2 are MGHDK and SYGVNS. The V and J ends lost 2 bases and 3 bases respectively, with 4 bases between them. There are 12 residues in the CDR3. The CDR3 reads CASSEIDTEAFF. The DNA for the CDR3 is TGTGCCAGCAGTGAAATCGACACTGAAGCTTTCTTT.

This clone has just one count. This chain links TRBV7-9 with TRBJ2-1; D is perhaps TRBD1 (5 bases). The CDR3 contains 12 residues. Germline V gene lookup returns CDR1 SEHNR and CDR2 FQNEAQ (reference sequence). The ends were cut back, 1 base at V and 12 bases at J, with 10 bases in the middle. The CDR3 sequence: CASSLEGAGQFF. Written as DNA, the CDR3 is TGTGCCAGCAGCTTAGAAGGGGCCGGGCAGTTCTTC.

The rearrangement uses TRBV29-1 and TRBJ1-3; possible D gene TRBD1, 5 bases. The ends were cut back, 1 base at V and 0 bases at J, with 10 bases in the middle. The CDR3 is 15 residues long. CDR1 is SQVTM, CDR2 ANQGSEA, per germline. Here the CDR3 reads CSVEGPTASGNTIYF. DNA for the CDR3: TGCAGCGTTGAAGGGCCGACAGCCTCTGGAAACACCATATATTTT.

At least ten counts were recorded for this clone. This chain links TRBV19 with TRBJ1-2; maybe TRBD1 (5 bases). This CDR3 is 14 amino acids long. V lost 6 bases and J 7 bases, leaving 18 bases between the germline ends. CDR1 is LNHDA, CDR2 SQIVND, per germline (reference sequence). The CDR3 is CASSATGDLTGYTF. In DNA, the CDR3 is TGTGCCAGTAGCGCGACGGGGGATCTGACTGGCTACACCTTC.